Described below is a single TCR beta chain sequence and its context. Its antigen is not known. These data belong to a study of CD4 T cells in relation to SARS-CoV-2 and coronaviruses. In the study overall: After less than eleven days of antigen culture, PBMC TCR beta CDR3s were sequenced. Negative control cultures got HIV-1 Nef peptides or no peptide. Shared crossreactive spike epitopes were mapped to their HLA restriction.

Before the COVID-19 pandemic, during about 2011-2019, CD4+ T cells were taken from unexposed donors. Isolation of CD4+ T cells took place after less than twelve days in culture. Study results and caveats: About 65% of donors had memory CD4+ clonotypes crossrecognizing SARS-CoV-2 and common cold coronavirus spike.

Sequencing was performed with immunoSEQ multiplex PCR; in TCRdb, only in-frame clones are kept and a portion is missing. Of around 16,000 clones detected, approximately 80% appear once; the ten largest clones hold around 16%. The length of the CDR3 is 15 residues. The J segment lost 3 bases and the V segment lost 8 bases, leaving 7 bases of the junction unmatched. Germline V CDR1 and CDR2: LNHDA, SQIVND (reference sequence). The sequence was obtained from a human donor in good health. The rearrangement joins TRBV19 to TRBJ2-2; 9 bases map to TRBD2. The sequenced sample was CD4+ T cells from PBMCs, cultured in vitro. The CDR3 loop reads CASGLTSGYTGELFF. The DNA of the CDR3 is TGTGCCAGTGGACTGACTAGCGGTTACACCGGGGAGCTGTTTTTT.